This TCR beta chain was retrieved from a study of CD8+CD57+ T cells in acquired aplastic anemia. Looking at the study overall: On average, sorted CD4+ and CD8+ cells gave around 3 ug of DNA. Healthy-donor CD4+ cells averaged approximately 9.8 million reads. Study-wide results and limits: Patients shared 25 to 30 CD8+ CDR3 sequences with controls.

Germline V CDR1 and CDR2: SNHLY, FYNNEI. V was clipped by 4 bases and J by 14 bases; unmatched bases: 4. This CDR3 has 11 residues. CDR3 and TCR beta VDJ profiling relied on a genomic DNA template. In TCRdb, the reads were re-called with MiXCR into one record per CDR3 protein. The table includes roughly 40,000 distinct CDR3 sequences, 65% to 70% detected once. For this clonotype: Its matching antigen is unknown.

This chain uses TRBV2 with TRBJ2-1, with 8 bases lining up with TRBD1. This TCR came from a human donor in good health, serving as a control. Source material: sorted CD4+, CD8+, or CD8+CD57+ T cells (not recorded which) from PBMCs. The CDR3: CASSADRDKFF. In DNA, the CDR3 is TGTGCCAGCAGTGCGGACAGGGATAAGTTCTTC.